These 5 T cell receptor beta chains share one sample of origin, sequenced in a study of T cells in Graves' hyperthyroidism and ophthalmopathy. Template material for amplifying TCR beta CDR3 regions consisted of RNA transcripts. First-round RT-PCR of the TCR CDR3 relied on the HTBI primer set. TCRdb reprocessed the multiplex PCR reads via MiXCR and lists one record per CDR3 protein. The profile shows about 610,000 distinct CDR3 sequences, around 42% of them singletons. Sequencing was performed on peripheral blood or thyroid tissue (not recorded which). The receptors were sampled from a woman aged 18-29 years with Graves' hyperthyroidism.

The rearrangement joins TRBV7-9 to TRBJ2-7, with TRBD2 identical over 12 bases. The CDR3 has 14 amino acids. Per germline, CDR1 SEHNR and CDR2 FQNEAQ (reference sequence). V shed 5 bases and J 6 bases; nucleotides not matched to a gene: 5. The CDR3 sequence: CASSRLAGGPEQYF. CDR3 nucleotide sequence: TGTGCCAGCAGCCGCCTAGCGGGAGGGCCCGAGCAGTACTTC. The complete variable domain, with remaining parts taken from reference TRBV7-9 and TRBJ2-7, reads DTGVSQNPRHKITKRGQNVTFRCDPISEHNRLYWYRQTLGQGPEFLTYFQNEAQLEKSRLLSDRFSAERPKGSFSTLEIQRTEQGDSAMYLCASSRLAGGPEQYFGPGTRLTVT.

The V and J genes are TRBV10-3 and TRBJ2-1; D gene ambiguous. Germline V CDR1 and CDR2: ENHRY, SYGVKD. The length of the CDR3 is 13 residues. Deletions cut 6 bases from V and 1 base from J, with 7 bases between. DNA of the CDR3: TGTGCCATCAGGGCGGCTTCCTACAATGAGCAGTTCTTC. Residues: CAIRAASYNEQFF.

Points on this clonotype: A read error is possible here, since a much larger clone lies one base away. The chain carries TRBV10-3 and TRBJ2-3; D is unclear. The ends were cut back, 8 bases at V and 3 bases at J, with 6 bases in the middle. The germline V gene has CDR1 ENHRY and CDR2 SYGVKD. This CDR3 has 11 amino acids. The CDR3 coding sequence is TGTGCCATCGTGGCAACAGATACGCAGTATTTT. This sequence encodes CAIVATDTQYF.

At least ten counts were recorded for this clonotype. The rearrangement uses TRBV6-5 and TRBJ1-2; D might be TRBD1 (5 bases). Germline V CDR1 and CDR2: MNHEY, SVGAGI. Trimming stripped 5 bases from V and 4 bases from J, with 11 bases between. There are 13 residues in the CDR3. The CDR3 region has the DNA TGTGCCAGCAGTAAACCGGGGGGCTATGGCTACACCTTC. This sequence encodes CASSKPGGYGYTF.

The chain employs TRBV6-1 and TRBJ1-2; no reliable D call. Germline V CDR1 and CDR2: MNHNS, SASEGT. The V and J ends lost 7 bases and 1 base respectively, with 13 bases between them. The CDR3 covers 14 residues. CDR3 sequence: CASTGSPFNYGYTF. The CDR3 nucleotides are TGTGCCAGCACTGGGAGTCCGTTTAACTATGGCTACACCTTC.